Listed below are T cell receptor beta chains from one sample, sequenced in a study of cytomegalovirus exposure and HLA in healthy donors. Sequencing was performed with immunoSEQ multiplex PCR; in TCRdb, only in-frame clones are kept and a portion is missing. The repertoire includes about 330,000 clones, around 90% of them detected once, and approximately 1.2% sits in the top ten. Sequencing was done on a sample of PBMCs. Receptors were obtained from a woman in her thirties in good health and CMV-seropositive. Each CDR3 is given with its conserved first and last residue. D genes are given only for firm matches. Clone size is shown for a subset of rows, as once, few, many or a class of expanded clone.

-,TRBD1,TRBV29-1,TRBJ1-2,CSVERTGSDYGYTF,TGCAGCGTTGAACGGACAGGATCTGACTATGGCTACACCTTC
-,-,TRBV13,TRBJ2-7,CASSSHGGGQDSYEQYF,TGTGCCAGCAGCTCACACGGGGGTGGACAGGACTCCTACGAGCAGTACTTC
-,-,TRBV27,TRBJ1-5,CASSPAGRGYQPQHF,TGTGCCAGCAGTCCCGCAGGTCGTGGATATCAGCCCCAGCATTTT
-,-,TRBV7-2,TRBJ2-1,CASSLAQGRGNEQFF,TGTGCCAGCAGCTTAGCGCAAGGTAGGGGCAATGAGCAGTTCTTC
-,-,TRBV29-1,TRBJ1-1,CSVAGQYMNTEAFF,TGCAGCGTTGCAGGACAGTACATGAACACTGAAGCTTTCTTT
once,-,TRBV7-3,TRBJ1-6,CASSLQGSSDSPLHF,TGTGCCAGCAGCTTACAGGGGTCTTCGGATTCACCCCTCCACTTT
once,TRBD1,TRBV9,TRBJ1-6,CASSARDSQTRSPLHF,TGTGCCAGCAGCGCTAGGGACAGCCAGACACGGTCACCCCTCCACTTT
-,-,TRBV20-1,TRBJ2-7,CSARETSPQYF,TGCAGTGCTAGAGAGACTAGTCCCCAGTACTTC
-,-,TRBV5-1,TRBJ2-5,CASSVSGSQETQYF,TGCGCCAGCAGCGTATCAGGTAGCCAAGAGACCCAGTACTTC
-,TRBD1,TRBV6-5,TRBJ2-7,CASSYVGTGTYEQYF,TGTGCCAGCAGTTATGTCGGGACAGGTACCTACGAGCAGTACTTC
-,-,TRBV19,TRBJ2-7,CASSNVGGYEQYF,TGTGCCAGTAGTAACGTTGGGGGCTACGAGCAGTACTTC
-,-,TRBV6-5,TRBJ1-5,CASSRVGHQPQHF,TGTGCCAGCAGCCGTGTCGGACATCAGCCCCAGCATTTT
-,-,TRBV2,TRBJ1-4,CASSDAPTNEKLFF,TGTGCCAGCAGTGACGCGCCAACTAATGAAAAACTGTTTTTT
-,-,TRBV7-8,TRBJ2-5,CASSKEETQYF,TGTGCCAGCAGCAAAGAAGAGACCCAGTACTTC
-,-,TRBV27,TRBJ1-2,CASREGPSENYGYTF,TGTGCCAGCAGAGAGGGCCCATCGGAAAACTATGGCTACACCTTC
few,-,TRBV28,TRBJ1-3,CASSSVPRTGNTIYF,TGTGCCAGCAGTTCAGTCCCCCGAACCGGAAACACCATATATTTT
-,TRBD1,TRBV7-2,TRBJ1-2,CASSLEGTGPGYTF,TGTGCCAGCAGCTTAGAGGGGACAGGGCCTGGCTACACCTTC
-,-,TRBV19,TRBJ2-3,CASRLRGTTDTQYF,TGTGCCAGTAGATTACGAGGGACTACAGATACGCAGTATTTT
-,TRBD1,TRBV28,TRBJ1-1,CATTGAMNTEAFF,TGTGCCACTACAGGGGCCATGAACACTGAAGCTTTCTTT
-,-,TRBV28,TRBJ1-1,CASSLYGTSYVNTEAFF,TGTGCCAGCAGTTTATACGGGACAAGCTATGTTAACACTGAAGCTTTCTTT
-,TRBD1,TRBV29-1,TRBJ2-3,CSVDLDRVPDTQYF,TGCAGCGTTGATCTGGACAGGGTTCCAGATACGCAGTATTTT
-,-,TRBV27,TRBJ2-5,CASSLPGQPETQYF,TGTGCCAGCAGTTTACCCGGACAGCCAGAGACCCAGTACTTC